This TCR beta chain stems from a study of blood T cells in healthy people across ages. This CDR3 region has 14 residues. Trimming left V 3 bases short and J 3 bases short, with 9 bases between. Germline V gives CDR1 LGHDT, CDR2 YNNKEL (reference sequence). The second PCR ran roughly 7 to 11 cycles with a sample-barcoded 5' primer and J-beta primers. TCRdb fed the 5' RACE reads into MiXCR, producing one record per CDR3 protein. The sample lists around 400,000 distinct CDR3 sequences; roughly half were seen once. The chain has TRBV3-1 and TRBJ1-5, with D possibly being TRBD1 (6 bases). This receptor was obtained from a man aged 55 to 69 in good health. The sequenced sample consisted of blood. The CDR3 bases are TGTGCCAGCAGCCATGGGGACAACAATCAGCCCCAGCATTTT. This codes for CASSHGDNNQPQHF.